This TCR beta chain was found in a study of blood T cell repertoires in COVID-19. In the authors' workflow: The authors estimated nucleated cell counts from reference gene primer amplification. Profiling relied on immunoSEQ multiplex PCR, and the TCRdb table lists in-frame clones only, not all of them. V and J calls and clone size come straight from that table; D and trimming were deduced from the DNA. The table shows some 530,000 clones, with more than 85% occurring only once. Participant ages covered 18 to 89 years across about two dozen US areas. Cohort placement rested on clinical history that participants reported themselves. This CDR3 region has 14 residues. Germline V gene data show CDR1 as SGHNT and CDR2 as YYREEE (reference sequence). V dropped 4 bases and J dropped 1 base, with 11 bases sitting between them.

The chain joins TRBV5-4 to TRBJ1-1; a weak D match, TRBD1 (5 bases). This TCR came from a woman in her sixties who had recovered from COVID-19. Input material: PBMCs or T cells enriched from blood (not recorded which). In DNA, the CDR3 is TGTGCCAGCAGCGGCGGGGGGGGGAACACTGAAGCTTTCTTT. Its translation: CASSGGGGNTEAFF.